This TCR beta chain was captured by sequencing in a study of T cell changes during pregnancy in multiple sclerosis. CDR3 length: 15 amino acids. The ends lost 6 bases at V and 0 bases at J; junction bases unmatched: 6. CDR1 SNHLY and CDR2 FYNNEI come from the germline V gene. Using immunoSEQ multiplex PCR, the repertoire was profiled, and TCRdb retains in-frame clones only, with some absent. The sample shows fewer than 130,000 clones, 80% to 95% of them seen only once. The receptor was derived from a female donor with multiple sclerosis, enrolled in a pregnancy study. The rearrangement uses TRBV2 and TRBJ1-1; 8 nucleotides align to TRBD1. Sequenced material: peripheral blood, taken after pregnancy. The CDR3 loop is CASRVDRGVNTEAFF. The CDR3 DNA sequence: TGTGCCAGCAGGGTCGACAGGGGAGTGAACACTGAAGCTTTCTTT.